This T cell receptor beta chain was recorded in a study of shared clonotypes between healthy human individuals. Germline V gene data show CDR1 as SGDLS and CDR2 as YYNGEE. The V end was cut by 3 bases, the J end by 6 bases, with 18 bases between. The CDR3 has 15 residues. The protocol was immunoSEQ multiplex PCR, while the TCRdb copy is restricted to in-frame clones and leaves out a portion. The table records under 550,000 clones, 90% to 97% of them present only once. The receptor was derived from a woman aged 30 to 39 in good health. Sequencing was done on a sample of naive CD4+ T cells sorted from blood. Subset meaning: CD45RA+ positively selected. V usage is TRBV9 and J usage is TRBJ1-1; D is unresolved. The CDR3 bases are TGTGCCAGCAGCGCCCAACCTACACCGGGTGCTGAAGCTTTCTTT. It is translated as CASSAQPTPGAEAFF.